The T cell receptor (beta chain) described here comes from a study of Graves' ophthalmopathy and Graves' hyperthyroidism. In the study overall: Before any treatment, peripheral blood was taken at the initial diagnosis. Whole-study results and caveats: Most expanded clonotypes in thyroid above 0.001 frequency also showed up in blood. The model forecast ophthalmopathy progression, reaching 60% to 71% sensitivity and approximately 72% specificity.

A word on this clonotype: The antigen is not known.

The V gene's germline CDR1 is MDHEN and CDR2 SYDVKM. The CDR3 length is 15 residues. Trimming cost V 4 bases and J 3 bases, with 15 bases left between them. The study amplified TCR beta CDR3 regions using RNA transcripts. First-round RT-PCR employed HTBI primers, with a second-round multiplex PCR after it. TCRdb re-analysed the multiplex PCR reads in MiXCR, keeping a single row per CDR3 protein. Among 680,000 or so distinct CDR3 sequences, 22% were seen once, and the ten largest hold roughly 6.9%. The PBMCs had their origin in roughly 9.4 ml of fresh peripheral blood. This chain connects TRBV28 to TRBJ1-1; maybe TRBD1 (6 bases). This receptor was taken from a woman aged 18-29 years with stable Graves' hyperthyroidism. Some clones in this sample may be carry-over from other donors' samples. Sequencing was performed on peripheral blood. As DNA, the CDR3 is TGTGCCAGCAGTTCCTCAACAGGGAGGTACACTGAAGCTTTCTTT. The encoded protein is CASSSSTGRYTEAFF.